Sequencing of this T cell receptor beta chain was carried out in a study of blood T cell repertoires in COVID-19. Residents of about 25 US areas, aged about 18 to 100 years, made up the participants. Donors in Cohort 3 who had recovered were those with two negative PCRs, healthcare professional clearance, or resolution of their symptoms. V shed 6 bases and J 5 bases; nucleotides not matched to a gene: 5. Germline CDR1 reads WNHNN; CDR2 reads SYGVQD (reference sequence). The CDR3 consists of 13 residues. Data came from immunoSEQ multiplex PCR; TCRdb stores just in-frame clones and leaves some out. The data contain some 270,000 clones, under 90% of them singletons.

The sequenced material came from PBMCs or T cells enriched from blood (not recorded which). The clonotype was recovered from a woman aged 60-75 years who had recovered from COVID-19. The chain has TRBV10-1 and TRBJ1-1; 8 bases map to TRBD1. The CDR3 DNA reads as TGCGCCAGCAGGAACGGACAGGGTACTGAAGCTTTCTTT. This codes for CASRNGQGTEAFF.